This TCR beta chain is drawn from a study of cytomegalovirus exposure and HLA in healthy donors. The assay was immunoSEQ multiplex PCR, and TCRdb's table has in-frame clones only and misses some. The data contain about 95,000 clones, 85% of them singletons. The donors were part of the validation cohort of roughly 110 subjects. That cohort was separate from the first cohort, which comprised 666 subjects. Overall study results and limits: The study labeled 164 TCR beta chains cytomegalovirus-associated. Most observed TCR sequences were rare, whereas some public TCRs were detected in many donors.

As concerns this clone: The target antigen is unknown.

The germline CDR1 and CDR2 sequences are SGHDN and FVKESK. Trimming shortened V by 0 bases and J by 7 bases, and 15 bases separated the two germline ends. This CDR3 is 15 amino acids long. Source material: PBMCs. J is TRBJ1-1 and V is TRBV14; D is perhaps TRBD1 (5 bases). The sequence was collected from a man between 18 and 29 years old in good health and CMV-seropositive. The CDR3 here is CASSQERRGDLEAFF. CDR3 coding DNA: TGTGCCAGCAGCCAAGAAAGGAGGGGAGACCTTGAAGCTTTCTTT.